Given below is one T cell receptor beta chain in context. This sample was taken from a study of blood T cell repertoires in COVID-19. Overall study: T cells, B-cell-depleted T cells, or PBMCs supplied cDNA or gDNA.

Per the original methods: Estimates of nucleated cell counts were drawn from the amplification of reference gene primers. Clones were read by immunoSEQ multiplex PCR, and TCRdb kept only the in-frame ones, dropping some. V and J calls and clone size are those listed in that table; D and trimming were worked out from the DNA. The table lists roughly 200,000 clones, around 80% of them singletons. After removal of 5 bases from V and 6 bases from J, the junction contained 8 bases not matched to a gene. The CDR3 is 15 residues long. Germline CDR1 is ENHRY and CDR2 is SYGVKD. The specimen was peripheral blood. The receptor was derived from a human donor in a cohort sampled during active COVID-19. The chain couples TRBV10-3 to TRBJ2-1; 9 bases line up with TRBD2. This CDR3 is CAISPDHSGGNEQFF. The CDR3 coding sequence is TGTGCCATCAGTCCCGATCATAGCGGGGGCAATGAGCAGTTCTTC.